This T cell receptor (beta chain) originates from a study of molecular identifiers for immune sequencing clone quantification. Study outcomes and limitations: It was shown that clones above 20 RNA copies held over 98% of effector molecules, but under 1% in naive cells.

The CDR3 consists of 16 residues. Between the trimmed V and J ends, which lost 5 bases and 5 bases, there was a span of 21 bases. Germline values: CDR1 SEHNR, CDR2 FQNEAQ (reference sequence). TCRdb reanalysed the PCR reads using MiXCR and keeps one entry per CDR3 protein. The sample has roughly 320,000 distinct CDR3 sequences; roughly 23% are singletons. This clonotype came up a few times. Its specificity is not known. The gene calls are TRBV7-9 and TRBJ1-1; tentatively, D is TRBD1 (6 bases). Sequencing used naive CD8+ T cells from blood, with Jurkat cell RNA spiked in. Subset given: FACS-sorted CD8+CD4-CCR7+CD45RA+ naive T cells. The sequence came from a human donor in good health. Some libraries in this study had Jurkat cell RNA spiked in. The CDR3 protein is CASSPRRGARETEAFF. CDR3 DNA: TGTGCCAGCAGCCCTAGACGGGGGGCGCGGGAGACTGAAGCTTTCTTT.